What follows are 10 T cell receptor beta chains derived from one specimen sequenced in a study of control samples from healthy donors and cancer patients. The table came from immunoSEQ multiplex PCR; TCRdb's copy has only in-frame clones and leaves some out. Among about 170,000 clones listed, about 94% were seen once. Sequenced input: blood. All receptors come from a woman aged 55-69 years in good health.

This sequence joins TRBV10-3 and TRBJ1-5; D is unclear. This CDR3 spans 13 amino acids. Germline assignment: CDR1 ENHRY and CDR2 SYGVKD. V gave up 3 bases and J gave up 0 bases, with 3 bases separating them. CDR3 in amino acids: CAISDGSNQPQHF. In DNA, the CDR3 is TGTGCCATCAGTGACGGTAGCAATCAGCCCCAGCATTTT.

The J gene is TRBJ1-5, the V gene TRBV7-9; D remains unclear. V gave up 1 base and J gave up 7 bases, with 5 bases separating them. CDR3 length: 12 amino acids. Germline V lookup: CDR1 SEHNR, CDR2 FQNEAQ (reference sequence). In nucleotides, the CDR3 is TGTGCCAGCAGCTTAGTAGTCCAGCCCCAGCATTTT. Translating it yields CASSLVVQPQHF.

This sequence joins TRBV19 and TRBJ1-4, with TRBD1 matching over 9 bases. After removal of 7 bases from V and 6 bases from J, the junction contained 9 bases not matched to a gene. The CDR3 runs 15 residues. Looked up from germline, CDR1 is LNHDA and CDR2 is SQIVND (reference sequence). The CDR3 region is CASTKPGQGDEKLFF. The CDR3 DNA follows: TGTGCCAGTACAAAACCGGGACAGGGCGATGAAAAACTGTTTTTT.

This chain joins TRBV6-6 and TRBJ1-6, with a weak D call TRBD1 (6 bases). Germline V gene sequence: CDR1 MNHNY, CDR2 SVGAGI (reference sequence). The germline V and J ends were trimmed by 0 bases and 2 bases, with 8 bases remaining between them. The CDR3 has 16 amino acids. CDR3 amino acids: CASSYSRTAYNSPLHF. The DNA of the CDR3 is TGTGCCAGCAGTTACTCACGGACAGCCTATAATTCACCCCTCCACTTT.

This chain connects TRBV7-6 to TRBJ1-5; no definite D call. The CDR3 has 18 amino acids. Trimming took 1 base from V and 0 from J, leaving 16 bases between them. In germline, CDR1 is SGHVS, CDR2 FNYEAQ. Written as DNA, the CDR3 is TGTGCCAGCAGCTTAGGACGTGCAGACGCTTATAGCAATCAGCCCCAGCATTTT. This encodes CASSLGRADAYSNQPQHF.

This clone has a single count. This rearrangement joins TRBV2 to TRBJ1-6, with D uncertain. Trimming left V 3 bases short and J 6 bases short, with 12 bases between. The germline V gene encodes CDR1 SNHLY and CDR2 FYNNEI. This CDR3 has 15 amino acids. This CDR3 is CASSEWRTLNSPLHF. The CDR3 region has the DNA TGTGCCAGCAGTGAGTGGCGTACCCTTAATTCACCCCTCCACTTT.

This clone was detected only a few times. The chain's CDR3 is CASSTATGTGVYGYTF. CDR3 in DNA: TGTGCCAGCAGCACTGCAACCGGGACAGGGGTCTATGGCTACACCTTC. The chain employs TRBV21-1 and TRBJ1-2; the table assigns TRBD1, which was not confirmed against the DNA. TRBV21-1 constitutes a pseudogene. The CDR3 has 16 residues.

This clone was seen a single time. One end of the junction varies from germline; a read error may be responsible. DNA for the CDR3: TGTGCTAGCAGCGCTGGACTAGCGGGGGGCACAGATACGCAGTATTTT. This sequence encodes CASSAGLAGGTDTQYF. The gene calls are TRBV7-7 and TRBJ2-3; TRBD2 matches 13 bases. Germline CDR1 and CDR2: SSHAT and FNYEAQ (reference sequence). The CDR3 totals 16 residues.

The chain joins TRBV3-1 (or the pseudogene TRBV3-2) to TRBJ2-7; D may be TRBD1 or TRBD2 (5 bases each). Germline CDR1 LGHDT, CDR2 YNNKEL (reference sequence). The CDR3 runs to 15 residues. Trimming stripped 1 base from V and 3 bases from J, with 13 bases between. This CDR3 reads CASSQAGSTFYEQYF. CDR3 coding DNA: TGTGCCAGCAGCCAAGCAGGGAGCACTTTCTACGAGCAGTACTTC.

V usage is TRBV18 and J usage is TRBJ1-3; no firm D call. Trimming removed 3 bases at V and 9 bases at J, with 15 bases between. The germline CDR1 and CDR2 sequences are KGHSH and LQKENI. The CDR3 totals 14 residues. CDR3 sequence reads: CASSPKALDGTIYF. The CDR3, as DNA: TGTGCCAGCTCACCGAAGGCATTGGATGGCACCATATATTTT.